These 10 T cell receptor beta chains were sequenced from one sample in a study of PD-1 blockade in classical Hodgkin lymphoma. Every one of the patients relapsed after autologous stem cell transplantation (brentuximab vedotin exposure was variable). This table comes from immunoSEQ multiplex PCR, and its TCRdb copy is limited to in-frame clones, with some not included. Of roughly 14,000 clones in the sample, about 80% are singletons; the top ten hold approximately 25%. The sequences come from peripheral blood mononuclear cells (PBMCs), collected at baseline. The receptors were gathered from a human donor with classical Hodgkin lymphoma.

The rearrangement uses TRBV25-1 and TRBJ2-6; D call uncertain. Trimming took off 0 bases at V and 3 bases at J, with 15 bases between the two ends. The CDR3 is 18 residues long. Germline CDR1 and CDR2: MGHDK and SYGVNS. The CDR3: CASSEYRAGPGGANVLTF. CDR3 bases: TGTGCCAGCAGTGAATATAGGGCTGGACCAGGTGGGGCCAACGTCCTGACTTTC.

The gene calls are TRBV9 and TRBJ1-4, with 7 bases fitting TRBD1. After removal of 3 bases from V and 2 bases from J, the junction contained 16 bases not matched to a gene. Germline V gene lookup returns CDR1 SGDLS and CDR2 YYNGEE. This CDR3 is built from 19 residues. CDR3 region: CASSETGSGSGTTNEKLFF. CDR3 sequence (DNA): TGTGCCAGCAGCGAGACAGGGAGTGGTAGTGGGACGACTAATGAAAAACTGTTTTTT.

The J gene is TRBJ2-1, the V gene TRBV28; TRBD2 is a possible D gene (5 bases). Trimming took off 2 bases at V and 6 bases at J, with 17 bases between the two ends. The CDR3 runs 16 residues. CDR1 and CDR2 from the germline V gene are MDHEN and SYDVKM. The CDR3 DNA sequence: TGTGCCAGCAGTTTAGGGTCAGGACGCGGGCGCAATGAGCAGTTCTTC. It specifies CASSLGSGRGRNEQFF.

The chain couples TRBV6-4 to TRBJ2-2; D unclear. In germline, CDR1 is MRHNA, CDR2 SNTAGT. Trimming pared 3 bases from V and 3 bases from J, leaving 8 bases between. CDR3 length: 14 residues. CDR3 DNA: TGTGCCAGCAGTGATTTTTCAGACACCGGGGAGCTGTTTTTT. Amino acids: CASSDFSDTGELFF.

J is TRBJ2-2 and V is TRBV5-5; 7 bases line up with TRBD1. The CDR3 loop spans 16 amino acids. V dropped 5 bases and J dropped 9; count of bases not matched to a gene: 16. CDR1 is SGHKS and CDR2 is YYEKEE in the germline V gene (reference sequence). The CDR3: CASSTDRDRENRELFF. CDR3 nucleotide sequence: TGTGCCAGCAGTACAGACAGGGACAGAGAAAATAGGGAGCTGTTTTTT. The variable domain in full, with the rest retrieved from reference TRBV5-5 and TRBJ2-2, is DAGVTQSPTHLIKTRGQQVTLRCSPISGHKSVSWYQQVLGQGPQFIFQYYEKEERGRGNFPDRFSARQFPNYSSELNVNALLLGDSALYLCASSTDRDRENRELFFGEGSRLTVL.

The CDR3 sequence is CASGSGTSTDTQYF. CDR3 nucleotides: TGTGCTAGTGGTTCCGGGACTAGCACAGATACGCAGTATTTT. This chain joins TRBV12-5 and TRBJ2-3; possible D gene TRBD2, 6 bases. Germline CDR1 LGHNT, CDR2 FRNRAP. The CDR3 extends over 14 amino acids. Trimming cost V 4 bases and J 0 bases, with 8 bases left between them.

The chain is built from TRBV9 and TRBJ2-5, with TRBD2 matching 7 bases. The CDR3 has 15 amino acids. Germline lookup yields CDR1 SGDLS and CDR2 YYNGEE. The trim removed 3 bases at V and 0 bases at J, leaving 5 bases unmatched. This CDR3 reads CASSGPGGNQETQYF. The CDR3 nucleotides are TGTGCCAGCAGCGGCCCCGGGGGGAACCAAGAGACCCAGTACTTC.

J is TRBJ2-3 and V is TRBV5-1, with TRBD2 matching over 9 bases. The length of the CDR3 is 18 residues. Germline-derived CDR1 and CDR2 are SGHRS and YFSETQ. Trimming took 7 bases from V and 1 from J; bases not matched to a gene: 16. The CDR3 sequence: CASARASAASGGTDTQYF. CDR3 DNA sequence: TGCGCCAGCGCCCGAGCGTCAGCGGCTAGCGGGGGCACAGATACGCAGTATTTT.

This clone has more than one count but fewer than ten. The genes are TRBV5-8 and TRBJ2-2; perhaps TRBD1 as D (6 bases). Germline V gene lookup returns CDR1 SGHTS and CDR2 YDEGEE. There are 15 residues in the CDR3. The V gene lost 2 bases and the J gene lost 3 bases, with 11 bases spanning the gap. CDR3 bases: TGTGCCAGCAGCTTATACAGGGTAGACACCGGGGAGCTGTTTTTT. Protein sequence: CASSLYRVDTGELFF. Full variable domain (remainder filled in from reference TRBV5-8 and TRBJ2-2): EAGVTQSPTHLIKTRGQQATLRCSPISGHTSVYWYQQALGLGLQFLLWYDEGEERNRGNFPPRFSGRQFPNYSSELNVNALELEDSALYLCASSLYRVDTGELFFGEGSRLTVL.

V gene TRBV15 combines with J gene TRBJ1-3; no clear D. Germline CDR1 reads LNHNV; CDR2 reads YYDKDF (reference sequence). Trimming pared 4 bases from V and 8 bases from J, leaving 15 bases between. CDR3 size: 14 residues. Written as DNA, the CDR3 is TGTGCCACCAGCACTAGGATCACCGGGGACACCATATATTTT. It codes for CATSTRITGDTIYF.